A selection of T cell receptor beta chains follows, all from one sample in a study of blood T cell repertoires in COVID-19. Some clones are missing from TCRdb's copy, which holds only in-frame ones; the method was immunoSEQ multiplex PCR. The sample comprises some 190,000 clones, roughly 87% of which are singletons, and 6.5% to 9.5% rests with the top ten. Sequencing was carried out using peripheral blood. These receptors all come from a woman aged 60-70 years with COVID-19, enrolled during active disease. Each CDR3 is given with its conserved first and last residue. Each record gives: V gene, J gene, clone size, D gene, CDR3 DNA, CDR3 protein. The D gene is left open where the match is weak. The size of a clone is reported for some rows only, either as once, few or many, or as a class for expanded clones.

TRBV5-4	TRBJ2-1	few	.	TGTGCCAGCAGCTCCCAGGGGACCGGGGTCAACAATGAGCAGTTCTTC	CASSSQGTGVNNEQFF
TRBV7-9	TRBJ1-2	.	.	TGTGCCAGCAGCACGTACAGGGCCTATGGCTACACCTTC	CASSTYRAYGYTF
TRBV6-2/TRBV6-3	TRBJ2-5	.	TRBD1	TGTGCCAGCAGTTCCCTGGACAGGGCCAAGTACCAAGAGACCCAGTACTTC	CASSSLDRAKYQETQYF
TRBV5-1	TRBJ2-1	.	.	TGCGCCAGCAGCTTGGGACGCCTAGAAGCCTACAATGAGCAGTTCTTC	CASSLGRLEAYNEQFF
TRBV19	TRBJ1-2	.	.	TGTGCCAGTAGCCCTCGGGGGGACTATGGCTACACCTTC	CASSPRGDYGYTF
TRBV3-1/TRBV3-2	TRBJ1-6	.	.	TGTGCCAGCAGCCCGGCCGCCCCGGGGGGGAGCTCCTATAATTCACCCCTCCACTTT	CASSPAAPGGSSYNSPLHF
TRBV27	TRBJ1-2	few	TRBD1	TGTGCCAGCAGTTTATCGATACAGGGGCATGGCTACACCTTC	CASSLSIQGHGYTF
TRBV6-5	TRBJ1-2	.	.	TGTGCCAGCAGTTCCTTTAACTATGGCTACACCTTC	CASSSFNYGYTF
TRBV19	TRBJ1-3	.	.	TGTGCCAGTGTTTCGACGGGTGGAAACACCATATATTTT	CASVSTGGNTIYF
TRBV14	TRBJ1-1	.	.	TGTGCCAGCAGCCAAGCGGATCGGACAGCTGAAGCTTTCTTT	CASSQADRTAEAFF
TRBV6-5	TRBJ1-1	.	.	TGTGCCAGCAGTTTCGACACTGAAGCTTTCTTT	CASSFDTEAFF
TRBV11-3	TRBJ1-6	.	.	TGTGCCAGCACCGGGGGGGGACATGAGTCACCCCTCCACTTT	CASTGGGHESPLHF
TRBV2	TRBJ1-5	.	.	TGTGCCAGCAGTGAAGATCTTAGCAATCAGCCCCAGCATTTT	CASSEDLSNQPQHF
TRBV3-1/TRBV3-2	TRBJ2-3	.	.	TGTGCCAGCAGCCAAGTACTGAGGGGGGGCGCAGATACGCAGTATTTT	CASSQVLRGGADTQYF
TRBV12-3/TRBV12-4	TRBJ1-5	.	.	TGTGCCAGCGCAGGTAGCAATCAGCCCCAGCATTTT	CASAGSNQPQHF
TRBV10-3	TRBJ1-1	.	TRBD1	TGTGCCATCAGCCCGGACAGGGGGGGCACTGAAGCTTTCTTT	CAISPDRGGTEAFF
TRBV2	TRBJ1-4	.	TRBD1	TGTGCCAGCAGTCCTCGGCGGCAGGGGGCGTGGGAAAAACTGTTTTTT	CASSPRRQGAWEKLFF
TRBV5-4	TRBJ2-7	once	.	TGTGCCAGCAGCGTCGGGACTTCCTACGAGCAGTACTTC	CASSVGTSYEQYF
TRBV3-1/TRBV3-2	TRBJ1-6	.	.	TGTGCCAGCAGCCTAGTCGACAGCTATAATTCACCCCTCCACTTT	CASSLVDSYNSPLHF
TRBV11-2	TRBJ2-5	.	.	TGTGCCAGCAGCTTAGGCCTCGGTCGACAAGAGACCCAGTACTTC	CASSLGLGRQETQYF
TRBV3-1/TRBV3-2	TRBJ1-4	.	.	TGTGCCAGCAGCTCTCGGACAGCCGCGAATGAAAAACTGTTTTTT	CASSSRTAANEKLFF
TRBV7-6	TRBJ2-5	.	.	TGTGCCAGCAGCTTAGTCAACGGGGTACAAGAGACCCAGTACTTC	CASSLVNGVQETQYF
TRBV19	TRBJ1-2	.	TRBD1	TGTGCCAGTAGTACACCGGGACAGTGGGCCTATGGCTACACCTTC	CASSTPGQWAYGYTF
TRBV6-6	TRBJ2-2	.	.	TGTGCCAGCAGTTACCCTGAGTACACCGGGGAGCTGTTTTTT	CASSYPEYTGELFF
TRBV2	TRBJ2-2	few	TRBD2	TGTGCCAGCAGCATGCTAGCGGGGGGCGACGGGGAGCTGTTTTTT	CASSMLAGGDGELFF
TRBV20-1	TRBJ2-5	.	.	TGCAGTGCTACAACCCAGGGGACCCAGTACTTC	CSATTQGTQYF
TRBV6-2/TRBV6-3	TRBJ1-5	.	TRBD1	TGTGCCAGCAGTTACTCGAGACAGGGGAGTAATCAGCCCCAGCATTTT	CASSYSRQGSNQPQHF
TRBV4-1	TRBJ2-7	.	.	TGCGCCAGCAGCCAAGATGGAGGAGGGACTCTCGGGAACGAGCAGTACTTC	CASSQDGGGTLGNEQYF
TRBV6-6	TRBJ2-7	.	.	TGTGCCAGCAGTCTAGCCGACTCGGAGCAGTACTTC	CASSLADSEQYF
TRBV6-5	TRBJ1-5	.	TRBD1	TGTGCCAGCAGACAGGGGAGCAATCAGCCCCAGCATTTT	CASRQGSNQPQHF
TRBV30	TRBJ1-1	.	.	TGTGCCTCTACGGACAGGAACACTGAAGCTTTCTTT	CASTDRNTEAFF
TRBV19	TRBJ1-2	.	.	TGTGCCAGTAGTAATGAGGCAGGGTCCTATGGCTACACCTTC	CASSNEAGSYGYTF
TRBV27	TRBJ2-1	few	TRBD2	TGTGCCAGCAGCCCAGGGACTAGCGGGGGTGGTGAGCAGTTCTTC	CASSPGTSGGGEQFF
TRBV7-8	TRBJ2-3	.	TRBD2	TGTGCCAGCGGGAGGGGGGGACTAGCAAGTGATACGCAGTATTTT	CASGRGGLASDTQYF
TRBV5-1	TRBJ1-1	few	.	TGCGCCAGCAGCTTGGACAGACCAAACACTGAAGCTTTCTTT	CASSLDRPNTEAFF
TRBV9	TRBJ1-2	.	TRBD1	TGTGCCAGCAGCGAGGACAGGGGGGGCTATGGCTACACCTTC	CASSEDRGGYGYTF
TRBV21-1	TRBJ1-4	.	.	TGTGCCAGCAGCAAATACGGGGAGAGTGAAAAACTGTTTTTT	CASSKYGESEKLFF
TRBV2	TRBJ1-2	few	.	TGTGCCAGCAGTGAACGCTATGGCTACACCTTC	CASSERYGYTF
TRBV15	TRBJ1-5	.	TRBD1	TGTGCCACCAGCAGAGGCTCCGGGACAGGGGTAGGCAATCAGCCCCAGCATTTT	CATSRGSGTGVGNQPQHF
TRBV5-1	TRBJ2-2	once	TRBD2	TGCGCCAGCAGCCCGACTAGCGGGCGTAACACCGGGGAGCTGTTTTTT	CASSPTSGRNTGELFF
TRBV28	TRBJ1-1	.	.	TGTGCCAGCCTCGTGGGGCAAAACACTGAAGCTTTCTTT	CASLVGQNTEAFF
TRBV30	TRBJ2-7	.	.	TGTGCCTGGAGTGTAACTGATTCCTACGAGCAGTACTTC	CAWSVTDSYEQYF
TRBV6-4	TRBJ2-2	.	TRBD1	TGTGCCAGCAGTGACTCTGACAGGGCCGCGAACACCGGGGAGCTGTTTTTT	CASSDSDRAANTGELFF
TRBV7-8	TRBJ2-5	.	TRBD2	TGTGCCAGCAGCTGGGGGGGACAAGAGACCCAGTACTTC	CASSWGGQETQYF
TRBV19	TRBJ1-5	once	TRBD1	TGTGCCAGTAGTCCGCTGGGACAGGGCGAAAATCAGCCCCAGCATTTT	CASSPLGQGENQPQHF
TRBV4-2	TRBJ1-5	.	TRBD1	TGTGCCAGCAGCCAAGGACAGGGGCCTCAGCCCCAGCATTTT	CASSQGQGPQPQHF
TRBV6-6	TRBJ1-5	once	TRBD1	TGTGCCAGCAGCCCGAGACAGGGTGGAAGTCAGCCCCAGCATTTT	CASSPRQGGSQPQHF
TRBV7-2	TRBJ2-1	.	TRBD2	TGTGCCAGCAGCTTAGCCACTAGCGGGGTGGGTGAGCAGTTCTTC	CASSLATSGVGEQFF
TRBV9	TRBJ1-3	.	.	TGTGCCAGCAGCGTGGCCGACGCAGGGCGCTCCGGAAACACCATATATTTT	CASSVADAGRSGNTIYF
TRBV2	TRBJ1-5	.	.	TGTGCCAGCAGTGAAGGTCGGGCAAGAGGGCAGCCCCAGCATTTT	CASSEGRARGQPQHF
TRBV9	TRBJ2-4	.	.	TGTGCCAGCAGCGTCACGGGAGCCAAAAACATTCAGTACTTC	CASSVTGAKNIQYF
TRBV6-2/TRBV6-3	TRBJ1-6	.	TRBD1	TGTGCCAGCAGTTACCGGGACAGCTATAATTCACCCCTCCACTTT	CASSYRDSYNSPLHF
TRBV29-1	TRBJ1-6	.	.	TGCGCGGCCAGGTTCGGGGGGAATTCACCCCTCCACTTT	CAARFGGNSPLHF
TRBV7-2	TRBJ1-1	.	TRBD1	TGTGCCAGCAGAGTACAGGGGGAGAACACTGAAGCTTTCTTT	CASRVQGENTEAFF
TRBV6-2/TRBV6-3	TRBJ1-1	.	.	TGTGCCAGCAGTTACTCTCTATATAGGGGAAACACTGAAGCTTTCTTT	CASSYSLYRGNTEAFF